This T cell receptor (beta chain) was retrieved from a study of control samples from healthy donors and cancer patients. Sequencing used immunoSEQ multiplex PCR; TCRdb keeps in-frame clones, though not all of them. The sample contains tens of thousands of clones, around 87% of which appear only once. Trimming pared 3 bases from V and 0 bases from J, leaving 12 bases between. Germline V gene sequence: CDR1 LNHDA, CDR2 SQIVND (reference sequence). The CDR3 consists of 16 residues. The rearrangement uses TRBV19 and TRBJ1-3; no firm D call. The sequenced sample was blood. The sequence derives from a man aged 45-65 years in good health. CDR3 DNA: TGTGCCAGTAGTATCCCTAATCGACCCTCTGGAAACACCATATATTTT. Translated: CASSIPNRPSGNTIYF.